This TCR beta chain emerged from a study of multiple sclerosis patients with progressive multifocal leukoencephalopathy. Time point described: approximately 11 months of natalizumab therapy. Here immunoSEQ multiplex PCR was the method, and the copy in TCRdb shows in-frame clones only, minus some. The sample has 26,000 or so clones; less than 95% are singletons. Germline CDR1 reads LNHDA; CDR2 reads SQIVND (reference sequence). V lost 4 bases and J lost 0; bases outside the gene matches: 6. This CDR3 contains 16 residues. This sample comprised PBMCs, obtained from a patient treated with natalizumab. The TCR was taken from a man aged 30-40 years with multiple sclerosis. This chain uses TRBV19 with TRBJ1-5, with 7 bases matching TRBD1. The CDR3 spells CASSTNRGRSNQPQHF. The CDR3 nucleotides read TGTGCCAGTAGTACAAACAGGGGTCGTAGCAATCAGCCCCAGCATTTT. The full variable domain, in which reference TRBV19 and TRBJ1-5 provide the parts outside the CDR3, is DGGITQSPKYLFRKEGQNVTLSCEQNLNHDAMYWYRQDPGQGLRLIYYSQIVNDFQKGDIAEGYSVSREKKESFPLTVTSAQKNPTAFYLCASSTNRGRSNQPQHFGDGTRLSIL.